What follows are 8 T cell receptor beta chains derived from one specimen sequenced in a study of memory CD4+ T cells and cytomegalovirus serostatus. Single viable CD3+CD4+CD8-CD45RO+ cells were sorted as the memory CD4+ T cells. Sequenced by immunoSEQ multiplex PCR; TCRdb stores in-frame clones only, minus some. Among 60,000 to 70,000 clones, around 81% were seen once, and the ten largest hold 0.5% to 0.55%. Sequencing was done on a sample of memory CD4+ T cells from blood. These TCRs come from an adult in good health and CMV-seronegative. Some clones in this sample may be carry-over from other donors' samples.

This chain joins TRBV5-4 and TRBJ2-1; D not certain. CDR3 length: 17 amino acids. Trimming pared 3 bases from V and 9 bases from J, leaving 25 bases between. Germline V gene lookup returns CDR1 SGHNT and CDR2 YYREEE (reference sequence). The CDR3 here is CASSWVSGTLPGIEQFF. The CDR3 nucleotides are TGTGCCAGCAGCTGGGTTAGTGGAACCCTCCCCGGCATTGAGCAGTTCTTC. The full variable domain, in which reference TRBV5-4 and TRBJ2-1 provide the parts outside the CDR3, is ETGVTQSPTHLIKTRGQQVTLRCSSQSGHNTVSWYQQALGQGPQFIFQYYREEENGRGNFPPRFSGLQFPNYSSELNVNALELDDSALYLCASSWVSGTLPGIEQFFGPGTRLTVL.

CDR3 nucleotide sequence: TGTGCCAGCAGCTTGTGGGGGAATAGCAATCAGCCCCAGCATTTT. Translated, it gives CASSLWGNSNQPQHF. This chain connects TRBV5-6 to TRBJ1-5; D possibly corresponds to TRBD1 (5 bases). The CDR3 spans 15 residues. Germline CDR1 is SGHDT and CDR2 is YYEEEE. Trimming shortened V by 1 base and J by 0 bases, and 8 bases separated the two germline ends.

V usage is TRBV5-6 and J usage is TRBJ2-3; D assignment may be TRBD1 or TRBD2 (5 bases each). Germline V CDR1 and CDR2: SGHDT, YYEEEE. The CDR3 has 14 residues. V was clipped by 1 base and J by 6 bases, with 12 bases between them. DNA for the CDR3: TGTGCCAGCAGCTTGCGGGGACCCTCCGATACGCAGTATTTT. Its protein is CASSLRGPSDTQYF.

The V gene is TRBV11-2, the J gene TRBJ2-1, with D perhaps TRBD2 (5 bases). Trimming pared 5 bases from V and 6 bases from J, leaving 17 bases between. This CDR3 contains 15 residues. CDR1 and CDR2 from the germline V gene are SGHAT and FQNNGV. The CDR3 loop reads CASSRRNMEANEQFF. CDR3 DNA: TGTGCCAGCAGCCGAAGAAATATGGAGGCCAATGAGCAGTTCTTC.

V and J are TRBV2 and TRBJ1-3, with no clear D. Germline CDR1 reads SNHLY; CDR2 reads FYNNEI. The length of the CDR3 is 16 residues. Trimming took off 9 bases at V and 1 base at J, with 19 bases between the two ends. CDR3 nucleotides: TGTGCCAGTGACGGCGGTGCGTCATATTCTGGAAACACCATATATTTT. Protein: CASDGGASYSGNTIYF. The entire variable domain, with the rest obtained from reference TRBV2 and TRBJ1-3, is as follows: EPEVTQTPSHQVTQMGQEVILRCVPISNHLYFYWYRQILGQKVEFLVSFYNNEISEKSEIFDDQFSVERPDGSNFTLKIRSTKLEDSAMYFCASDGGASYSGNTIYFGEGSWLTVV.

The chain couples TRBV7-9 to TRBJ1-2, with D unclear. This CDR3 is built from 12 residues. Germline CDR1 is SEHNR and CDR2 is FQNEAQ (reference sequence). Trimming took off 4 bases at V and 3 bases at J, with 6 bases between the two ends. This CDR3 is CASSYPYYGYTF. CDR3 DNA sequence: TGTGCCAGCAGCTACCCCTACTATGGCTACACCTTC.

A few counts support this clone. This chain links TRBV5-1 with TRBJ1-3, with D perhaps matching TRBD1 (5 bases). V lost 4 bases and J 0 bases, leaving 11 bases between the germline ends. CDR3 length: 15 residues. Per germline, CDR1 SGHRS and CDR2 YFSETQ. CDR3 region: CASSQKGPSGNTIYF. The CDR3 DNA is TGCGCCAGCAGCCAGAAGGGACCCTCTGGAAACACCATATATTTT.

V gene TRBV7-3 combines with J gene TRBJ2-6; D uncertain. V was trimmed by 2 bases and J by 4 bases, leaving 3 bases between them. Looked up from germline, CDR1 is SGHTA and CDR2 is FQGTGA. The CDR3 has 13 amino acids. In DNA, the CDR3 is TGTGCCAGCAGCTTAGAGGGGGCCAACGTCCTGACTTTC. It encodes CASSLEGANVLTF. Using reference TRBV7-3 and TRBJ2-6 for the parts outside the CDR3, the full variable domain is GAGVSQTPSNKVTEKGKYVELRCDPISGHTALYWYRQSLGQGPEFLIYFQGTGAADDSGLPNDRFFAVRPEGSVSTLKIQRTERGDSAVYLCASSLEGANVLTFGAGSRLTVL.